This TCR beta chain emerged from a study of T cells in Graves' hyperthyroidism and ophthalmopathy. Across the study: At initial diagnosis, before any treatment had begun, peripheral blood was obtained.

Amplification targeted TCR beta CDR3 regions from RNA transcripts. First-round RT-PCR with HTBI primers amplified the TCR CDR3 region. TCRdb recomputed calls from the multiplex PCR reads with MiXCR, one row per CDR3 protein. The sample carries about 58,000 distinct CDR3 sequences, around half recorded once. This clonotype was counted many times. Its target is unknown. This CDR3 has 16 amino acids. Germline CDR1 WSHSY, CDR2 SAAADI. Trimming took 5 bases from V and 7 from J; bases not matched to a gene: 9. Study findings and constraints: Blood held most thyroid clonotypes expanded above 0.001 frequency. Ophthalmopathy stood apart from stable hyperthyroidism in a 13 V-J model. Model output signaled ophthalmopathy a median around 5.9 months ahead of onset.

The TCR was taken from a woman in her twenties or thirties with Graves' ophthalmopathy. V and J are TRBV10-2 and TRBJ2-7, with 15 bases that match TRBD2. Sequencing was carried out using blood. CDR3: CASSPPGLAGGGEQYF. In DNA, the CDR3 is TGCGCCAGCAGTCCTCCGGGACTAGCGGGAGGAGGGGAGCAGTACTTC.